The clone carrying this T cell receptor beta chain was recorded a few times. Its specificity is not known. The sample is drawn from a study of CD8 T cells in ankylosing spondylitis. Broader study findings: It appeared that ankylosing spondylitis blood was characterized by a TCR beta motif of eight highly homologous variants.

This CDR3 has 15 amino acids. Germline CDR1 and CDR2: MRHNA and SNTAGT. The V gene end was trimmed by 4 bases and the J gene end by 8 bases; junction bases not matched to a gene: 11. TCRdb reprocessed the 5' RACE reads with MiXCR, giving one entry per CDR3 protein. The table shows over 700,000 distinct CDR3 sequences, with over 15% occurring only once. The sample taken for sequencing was blood, either unsorted or a sorted T cell fraction (not recorded which). The sequence derives from a male donor with ankylosing spondylitis. This chain uses TRBV6-4 with TRBJ2-1; 7 bases align to TRBD2. CDR3 sequence: CASSAVAGERDEQFF. In DNA form, the CDR3 reads TGTGCCAGCAGTGCAGTGGCGGGGGAGAGGGATGAGCAGTTCTTC.